This T cell receptor beta chain was recovered during a study of early T cells in non-severe SARS-CoV-2 infection. About the study: Sequencing of unsorted whole blood was done on bulk RNA, leaving chains unpaired. Overall study findings and caveats: The matching step, a VDJdb search, favored anti-spike CD8 responses and missed private and CD4 specificities.

This clonotype was observed a few times. Its antigen is undetermined. Looked up from germline, CDR1 is LGHDT and CDR2 is YNNKEL (reference sequence). CDR3 length equals 15 residues. V was cut by 0 bases and J by 6 bases, with 12 bases left in between. Molecules of cDNA were individually given unique molecular identifiers that were attached to them. In TCRdb, the 5' RACE reads were re-called with MiXCR into one record per CDR3 protein. The sample yields over 60,000 distinct CDR3 sequences, roughly a tenth seen once. The rearrangement uses TRBV3-1 and TRBJ1-5; D is ambiguous. The sequenced sample was whole blood, obtained at baseline. This sequence was found in an adult who was a healthcare worker with PCR-confirmed SARS-CoV-2 infection or an uninfected control (not recorded which). The CDR3 coding sequence is TGTGCCAGCAGCCAAGACCCCAGGAAAGGTCAGCCCCAGCATTTT. Its protein is CASSQDPRKGQPQHF.